The 16 T cell receptor beta chains presented below share a single source sample, sequenced in a study of T cells in Graves' hyperthyroidism and ophthalmopathy. Amplification yielded TCR beta CDR3 regions, with RNA transcripts as the source. The TCR CDR3 was amplified in a first-round RT-PCR using the HTBI primer set. TCRdb reprocessed the multiplex PCR reads via MiXCR and lists one record per CDR3 protein. The sample lists some 690,000 distinct CDR3 sequences, around 16% occurring once. Sequenced input: blood. The receptors derive from a man aged 50-59 years with Graves' hyperthyroidism.

The chain links TRBV7-9 to TRBJ1-1; TRBD1 matches 7 bases. There are 15 residues in the CDR3. CDR1 is SEHNR and CDR2 is FQNEAQ in the germline V gene (reference sequence). Germline trimming cut 6 bases from V and 5 bases from J; bases unmatched to any gene: 12. The CDR3, as DNA: TGTGCCAGCAGTCGATACAGGGGATTGGAGACTGAAGCTTTCTTT. It codes for CASSRYRGLETEAFF. Full variable domain (missing parts from reference TRBV7-9 and TRBJ1-1): DTGVSQNPRHKITKRGQNVTFRCDPISEHNRLYWYRQTLGQGPEFLTYFQNEAQLEKSRLLSDRFSAERPKGSFSTLEIQRTEQGDSAMYLCASSRYRGLETEAFFGQGTRLTVV.

This clonotype was observed at least ten times. The J gene is TRBJ1-5, the V gene TRBV7-2; 7 bases fit TRBD1. This CDR3 spans 13 amino acids. CDR1 SGHTA and CDR2 FQGNSA come from the germline V gene. V shed 5 bases, J shed 6 bases, and the junction held 4 bases outside the gene matches. CDR3 sequence reads: CASSIDRVQPQHF. Written as DNA, the CDR3 is TGTGCCAGCAGCATTGACAGGGTTCAGCCCCAGCATTTT.

The chain couples TRBV11-1 to TRBJ1-6; no clear D gene. The CDR3 loop spans 13 amino acids. Germline values: CDR1 SGHAT, CDR2 FQDESV (reference sequence). The ends were cut back, 5 bases at V and 8 bases at J, with 10 bases in the middle. Here the CDR3 reads CASSPEMHSPLHF. The CDR3 coding sequence is TGTGCCAGCAGCCCAGAGATGCATTCACCCCTCCACTTT.

Many counts were recorded for this clonotype. The limits of the CDR3 on the DNA are not certain, so only TCRdb's listed CDR3 is given. The genes are TRBV28 and TRBJ2-3; the D call in the table, TRBD1, was not verified against the DNA. CDR1 is MDHEN, CDR2 SYDVKM, per germline. Inclusive of both ends, the CDR3 amounts to 15 amino acids. The CDR3 spells CASSFFGQGADTQYF.

This clonotype was observed at least ten times. This chain connects TRBV2 to TRBJ2-3; 11 positions match TRBD2. There are 14 residues in the CDR3. Germline V lookup: CDR1 SNHLY, CDR2 FYNNEI. The V gene end was trimmed by 4 bases and the J gene end by 5 bases; junction bases not matched to a gene: 2. The CDR3, as DNA: TGTGCCAGCAGTGGTGGACTAGCGGGAGATACGCAGTATTTT. It encodes CASSGGLAGDTQYF.

In its sample, this clonotype was seen many times. The chain employs TRBV29-1 and TRBJ1-1; D is ambiguous. Trimming removed 7 bases from V and 0 bases from J, with 12 bases in between. This CDR3 spans 13 amino acids. Per germline, CDR1 SQVTM and CDR2 ANQGSEA. CDR3 in amino acids: CSGAGQVNTEAFF. CDR3 bases: TGCAGCGGGGCGGGCCAGGTGAACACTGAAGCTTTCTTT.

The genes are TRBV7-2 and TRBJ2-2; tentatively, D is TRBD1 (5 bases). There are 15 residues in the CDR3. V was clipped by 5 bases and J by 1 base, with 11 bases between them. CDR1 is SGHTA and CDR2 is FQGNSA in the germline V gene. Written as DNA, the CDR3 is TGTGCCAGCAGCCCGCGACAGTTGAACACCGGGGAGCTGTTTTTT. Its protein is CASSPRQLNTGELFF.

This clonotype was seen repeatedly, ten times or more. CDR3 loop: CASSFRGGGYTF. In nucleotides, the CDR3 is TGTGCCAGCAGTTTCAGGGGAGGTGGCTACACCTTC. The chain employs TRBV28 and TRBJ1-2, with TRBD1 as a possible D gene (6 bases). Germline assignment: CDR1 MDHEN and CDR2 SYDVKM. V dropped 3 bases and J dropped 7 bases, with 9 bases sitting between them. This CDR3 comprises 12 residues.

Remarks on this clonotype: A much larger clone differs from this one at a single base, so this may be a read error. This chain uses TRBV15 with TRBJ1-2; 8 bases match TRBD1. This CDR3 has 14 amino acids. The V gene's germline CDR1 is LNHNV and CDR2 YYDKDF (reference sequence). CDR3: CATSRDRERYAYTF. The CDR3 DNA follows: TGTGCCACCAGCAGGGACAGGGAGAGATATGCCTACACCTTC.

In regard to this clonotype: Since a much larger clone is just one base distant, this may be a read error. This chain joins TRBV12-3 or TRBV12-4 and TRBJ2-3; 15 positions agree with TRBD2. The CDR3 is made up of 18 amino acids. V dropped 4 bases and J dropped 8; count of bases not matched to a gene: 13. The CDR3 region is CASSSRGLAGGLGVTQYF. The CDR3 DNA reads TGTGCCAGCAGTTCCCGGGGACTAGCGGGAGGTCTAGGGGTTACGCAGTATTTT.

V gene TRBV11-2 combines with J gene TRBJ2-1, with D perhaps given as TRBD1 or TRBD2 (6 bases each). This CDR3 is built from 15 residues. Germline CDR1 and CDR2: SGHAT and FQNNGV. V was shortened by 5 bases and J by 15 bases, with 26 bases between the two germline ends. CDR3 bases: TGTGCCAGCAGCCCAACGGAGGGGGGAAGTAGGGTAGGGTTCTTC. This encodes CASSPTEGGSRVGFF.

J is TRBJ2-1 and V is TRBV7-9, with 12 bases lining up with TRBD2. CDR3 length: 14 residues. Trimming took 10 bases from V and 8 from J; bases not matched to a gene: 9. Germline V CDR1 and CDR2: SEHNR, FQNEAQ (reference sequence). The CDR3 region has the DNA TGTGCCACTTTGACTAGCGGGAGAGGAGATGAGCAGTTCTTC. Translating it yields CATLTSGRGDEQFF.

The chain has TRBV5-8 and TRBJ2-2; 10 nucleotides line up with TRBD2. The germline V gene encodes CDR1 SGHTS and CDR2 YDEGEE. This CDR3 is 17 amino acids long. Trimming at V came to 4 bases and at J to 5 bases, leaving 11 bases not matched to a gene. CDR3 in amino acids: CASSQFRASGSTGELFF. In DNA, the CDR3 is TGTGCCAGCAGCCAGTTTAGGGCTAGCGGGAGTACCGGGGAGCTGTTTTTT.

In its sample, this clonotype was seen many times. This chain links TRBV6-1 with TRBJ2-4; 7 nucleotides line up with TRBD2. V shed 5 bases and J 5 bases; nucleotides not matched to a gene: 9. Germline values: CDR1 MNHNS, CDR2 SASEGT. The CDR3 covers 15 residues. The CDR3 here is CASSRVGGVQNIQYF. CDR3 DNA sequence: TGTGCCAGCAGTCGGGTGGGAGGGGTCCAAAACATTCAGTACTTC.

In this sample, this clonotype turned up a few times. This sequence joins TRBV9 and TRBJ2-7; TRBD1 matches 10 bases. The CDR3 totals 15 residues. The V gene's germline CDR1 is SGDLS and CDR2 YYNGEE. Losses at the gene ends were 3 bases for V and 2 bases for J; bases not matched to a gene: 5. The CDR3 bases are TGTGCCAGCAGCGATCGCGACAGGGGGCCCTACGAGCAGTACTTC. Translated, it gives CASSDRDRGPYEQYF.

The table lists this clonotype with a few counts. V usage is TRBV5-6 and J usage is TRBJ2-2; maybe TRBD1 (6 bases). The length of the CDR3 is 16 residues. Per germline, CDR1 SGHDT and CDR2 YYEEEE. Trimming cost V 2 bases and J 1 base, with 12 bases left between them. The CDR3 is CASSFLGTRNTGELFF. The CDR3 region has the DNA TGTGCCAGCAGCTTCCTGGGGACAAGGAACACCGGGGAGCTGTTTTTT.